This T cell receptor beta chain was identified during a study of OX40 agonist ivuxolimab in advanced cancers. Looking at the study overall: The dose-escalation cohort was over 65% male, with a mean age of approximately 61 years, ranging about 23 to 90. Three patients showed partial responses: one hepatocellular carcinoma and two cutaneous melanoma cases.

Using immunoSEQ multiplex PCR, the repertoire was profiled, and TCRdb retains in-frame clones only, with some absent. The data hold about 33,000 clones, with 80% to 90% observed a single time. This clone was found a few times. Trimming took 2 bases from V and 11 from J; bases not matched to a gene: 11. Germline CDR1 reads GTSNPN; CDR2 reads SVGIG (reference sequence). CDR3 size: 13 residues. The material sequenced was CD4+ or CD8+ T cells sorted from blood, taken in a trial of the OX40 agonist ivuxolimab. This chain uses TRBV30 with TRBJ1-1; 7 nucleotides agree with TRBD1. This TCR derives from an adult with an advanced solid tumor such as melanoma, head and neck, liver or kidney cancer. The chain's CDR3 is CAWSRQGGVKAFF. In DNA, the CDR3 is TGTGCCTGGAGTCGACAGGGAGGAGTTAAGGCTTTCTTT.